Following are 16 T cell receptor beta chains from one sample sequenced in a study of cytomegalovirus exposure and HLA in healthy donors. It was with 60 Vbeta and 13 Jbeta primers that the PCR ran. Profiled with immunoSEQ multiplex PCR; TCRdb holds only in-frame clones, not every one. Of about 110,000 clones listed, around 81% are singletons. Material for sequencing was PBMCs. The source is a woman aged 30 to 39 in good health and CMV-seronegative.

The chain combines TRBV19 with TRBJ2-7; TRBD1 matches 7 bases. V gave up 7 bases and J gave up 7 bases; unmatched junction bases: 10. CDR1 LNHDA and CDR2 SQIVND come from the germline V gene (reference sequence). CDR3 length: 13 residues. CDR3 protein: CASTTGIDGEQYF. CDR3 DNA sequence: TGTGCCAGTACGACAGGGATTGACGGGGAGCAGTACTTC. The full variable domain, in which reference TRBV19 and TRBJ2-7 provide the parts outside the CDR3, is DGGITQSPKYLFRKEGQNVTLSCEQNLNHDAMYWYRQDPGQGLRLIYYSQIVNDFQKGDIAEGYSVSREKKESFPLTVTSAQKNPTAFYLCASTTGIDGEQYFGPGTRLTVT.

Concerning this clone itself: One junction end does not reproduce the germline sequence, and a read error may be involved. V is TRBV2 and J is TRBJ2-2; 13 nucleotides align to TRBD2. Germline V gene sequence: CDR1 SNHLY, CDR2 FYNNEI. This CDR3 spans 16 amino acids. The CDR3: CASSQTSGRNVGQLFF. The CDR3 coding sequence is TGTGCCAGCAGCCAGACTAGCGGGAGGAACGTCGGGCAGCTGTTTTTT.

The chain recombines TRBV7-9 with TRBJ2-5; 10 bases line up with TRBD1. V was pared by 9 bases and J by 3 bases, with 13 bases of the junction left unmatched. CDR3 size: 16 residues. From germline, CDR1 is SEHNR and CDR2 FQNEAQ (reference sequence). CDR3 in DNA: TGTGCCAGTAGCAAGACAGGGGGCTTTGGGGAAGAGACCCAGTACTTC. Encoded protein: CASSKTGGFGEETQYF.

This clone was seen a single time. The chain joins TRBV6-5 to TRBJ1-1, with D perhaps matching TRBD1 (5 bases). From germline, CDR1 is MNHEY and CDR2 SVGAGI. The length of the CDR3 is 14 residues. Between the trimmed V and J ends, which lost 5 bases and 1 base, there was a span of 11 bases. DNA for the CDR3: TGTGCCAGCAGTAGGTTACAGGAGAACACTGAAGCTTTCTTT. It specifies CASSRLQENTEAFF.

This clone is a singleton in its sample. V is TRBV7-8 and J is TRBJ2-7; D is undetermined. Trimming stripped 8 bases from V and 4 bases from J, with 21 bases between. Per germline, CDR1 SGHVS and CDR2 FQNEAQ. The CDR3 sequence is 15 residues long. This chain's CDR3 is CASLKAAARSYEQYF. DNA for the CDR3: TGTGCCAGCTTGAAAGCCGCGGCCCGTTCATACGAGCAGTACTTC.

A note on this clone: One junction end disagrees with the germline gene, perhaps due to a read error. This rearrangement joins TRBV7-9 to TRBJ2-1; 12 nucleotides line up with TRBD2. The length of the CDR3 is 16 residues. CDR1 is SEHNR and CDR2 is FQNEAQ in the germline V gene (reference sequence). CDR3 sequence reads: CSSSFRTSGEFNEQFF. CDR3 DNA: TGTTCCAGCAGCTTCAGGACTAGCGGGGAGTTCAATGAGCAGTTCTTC.

V gene TRBV6-1 combines with J gene TRBJ2-7; unclear D gene. The CDR3 is 11 amino acids. CDR1 is MNHNS, CDR2 SASEGT, per germline. Trimming removed 9 bases at V and 5 bases at J, with 11 bases between. CDR3 sequence (DNA): TGTGCCAGTAGGATGGGCCACGAGCAGTACTTC. Its translation: CASRMGHEQYF.

This clone has a handful of counts. This chain joins TRBV5-4 and TRBJ2-3, with 9 positions matching TRBD2. Unmatched junction bases numbered 3, after V lost 0 bases and J lost 7 bases. Germline loops: CDR1 SGHNT, CDR2 YYREEE (reference sequence). This CDR3 comprises 14 residues. The DNA for the CDR3 is TGTGCCAGCAGCTTGGTGCTAGCGGGAAATACGCAGTATTTT. This gives the protein CASSLVLAGNTQYF.

The chain recombines TRBV11-1 with TRBJ1-2; TRBD1 might be the D (6 bases). V shed 5 bases and J shed 7 bases, with 8 bases lying between them. The V gene's germline CDR1 is SGHAT and CDR2 FQDESV (reference sequence). The CDR3 is 11 amino acids. The CDR3 DNA is TGTGCCAGCAGCCCAGGGGTTGGCTACACCTTC. Amino acid sequence: CASSPGVGYTF. The full variable domain, its missing parts supplied by reference TRBV11-1 and TRBJ1-2, is EAEVAQSPRYKITEKSQAVAFWCDPISGHATLYWYRQILGQGPELLVQFQDESVVDDSQLPKDRFSAERLKGVDSTLKIQPAELGDSAMYLCASSPGVGYTFGSGTRLTVV.

This clone occurred once. The chain uses TRBV19 and TRBJ1-5; D call uncertain. Trimming took 5 bases from V and 6 from J, leaving 14 bases between them. This CDR3 region has 14 residues. Germline V CDR1 and CDR2: LNHDA, SQIVND (reference sequence). CDR3 bases: TGTGCCAGTAGTTCCAGGACGGAGGGTCAGCCCCAGCATTTT. This translates into CASSSRTEGQPQHF.

In DNA form, the CDR3 reads TGTGCCAGCAGCTCCAAACTAGCAGATACGCAGTATTTT. Translated: CASSSKLADTQYF. The chain combines TRBV7-2 with TRBJ2-3; weak D call: TRBD2 (5 bases). The CDR3 runs to 13 residues. Germline V gene lookup returns CDR1 SGHTA and CDR2 FQGNSA. Trimming stripped 4 bases from V and 4 bases from J, with 9 bases between.

The chain couples TRBV6-5 to TRBJ1-5, with D perhaps matching TRBD1 (6 bases). The CDR3 extends over 14 amino acids. The V end lost 6 bases, the J end lost 3 bases, and 12 bases lay between the germline ends. Germline CDR1 reads MNHEY; CDR2 reads SVGAGI. The CDR3 here is CASRLQGINQPQHF. The CDR3 coding sequence is TGTGCCAGCAGATTACAGGGAATCAATCAGCCCCAGCATTTT.

This clone came up once. The rearrangement joins TRBV6-6 to TRBJ2-7, with 11 bases identical to TRBD2. The CDR3 loop spans 16 amino acids. V shed 2 bases and J 1 base; nucleotides not matched to a gene: 4. Germline assignment: CDR1 MNHNY and CDR2 SVGAGI (reference sequence). CDR3 loop: CASSYGLAGGSYEQYF. Written as DNA, the CDR3 is TGTGCCAGCAGTTACGGGCTAGCGGGAGGTTCCTACGAGCAGTACTTC.

The chain couples TRBV28 to TRBJ2-2, with TRBD2 matching 12 bases. The germline V gene has CDR1 MDHEN and CDR2 SYDVKM. With V trimmed by 6 bases and J by 7 bases, 6 bases remained unmatched. The CDR3 sequence is 15 residues long. The CDR3 DNA follows: TGTGCCAGCAGATCTAGCGGGAGGGGCGGCGGGGAGCTGTTTTTT. Encoded protein: CASRSSGRGGGELFF.

This chain connects TRBV13 to TRBJ2-7; D is unresolved. Germline CDR1 PRHDT, CDR2 FYEKMQ (reference sequence). V was trimmed by 2 bases and J by 3 bases, leaving 5 bases between them. CDR3 length: 12 residues. This CDR3 reads CASSLTGYEQYF. Here the CDR3 DNA reads TGTGCCAGCAGCTTAACCGGCTACGAGCAGTACTTC.

The V and J genes are TRBV9 and TRBJ2-7; no firm D call. Germline V gene sequence: CDR1 SGDLS, CDR2 YYNGEE. V shed 0 bases and J shed 7 bases, with 5 bases lying between them. CDR3 size: 11 residues. This CDR3 is CASSVGEEQYF. As DNA, the CDR3 is TGTGCCAGCAGCGTAGGAGAGGAGCAGTACTTC.